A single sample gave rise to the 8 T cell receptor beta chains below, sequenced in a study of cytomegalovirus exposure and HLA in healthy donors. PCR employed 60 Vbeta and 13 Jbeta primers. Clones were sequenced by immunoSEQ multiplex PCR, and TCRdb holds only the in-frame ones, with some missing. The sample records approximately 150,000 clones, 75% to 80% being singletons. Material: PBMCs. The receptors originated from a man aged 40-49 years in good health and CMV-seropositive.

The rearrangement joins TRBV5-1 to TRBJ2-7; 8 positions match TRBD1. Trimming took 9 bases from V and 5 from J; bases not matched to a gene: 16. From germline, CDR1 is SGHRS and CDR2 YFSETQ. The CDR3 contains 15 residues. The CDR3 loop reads CATGVDGQGNNEQYF. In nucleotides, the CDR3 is TGCGCCACCGGAGTTGATGGACAGGGAAACAACGAGCAGTACTTC.

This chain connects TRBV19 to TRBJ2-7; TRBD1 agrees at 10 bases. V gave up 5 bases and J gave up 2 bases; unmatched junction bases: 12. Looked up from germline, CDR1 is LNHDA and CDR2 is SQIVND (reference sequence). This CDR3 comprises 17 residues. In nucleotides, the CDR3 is TGTGCCAGTAGTCCCCGGCCCGGGACAGGGGTAACCTACGAGCAGTACTTC. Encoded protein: CASSPRPGTGVTYEQYF. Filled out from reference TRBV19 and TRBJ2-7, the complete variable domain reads DGGITQSPKYLFRKEGQNVTLSCEQNLNHDAMYWYRQDPGQGLRLIYYSQIVNDFQKGDIAEGYSVSREKKESFPLTVTSAQKNPTAFYLCASSPRPGTGVTYEQYFGPGTRLTVT.

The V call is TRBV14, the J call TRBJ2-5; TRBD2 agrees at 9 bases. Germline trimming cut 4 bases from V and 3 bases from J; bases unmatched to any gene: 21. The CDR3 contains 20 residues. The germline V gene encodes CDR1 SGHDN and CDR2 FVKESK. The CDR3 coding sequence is TGTGCCAGCAGCCCTTTACGTACCTGGACACTTAGCGGGAGTGAAGAGACCCAGTACTTC. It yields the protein CASSPLRTWTLSGSEETQYF.

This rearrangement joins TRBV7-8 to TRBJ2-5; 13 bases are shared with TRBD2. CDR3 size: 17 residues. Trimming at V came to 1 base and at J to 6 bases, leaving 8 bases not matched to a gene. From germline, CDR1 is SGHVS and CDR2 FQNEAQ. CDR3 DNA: TGTGCCAGCAGCTTAGAGCCGGGACTAGCGGGATTGAAGACCCAGTACTTC. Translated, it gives CASSLEPGLAGLKTQYF.

CDR3 protein: CATSTPDRAGGYTF. The CDR3 bases are TGTGCCACCAGCACCCCGGACAGGGCGGGGGGCTACACCTTC. The rearrangement joins TRBV15 to TRBJ1-2, with 8 bases matching TRBD1. This CDR3 has 14 residues. The germline CDR1 and CDR2 sequences are LNHNV and YYDKDF (reference sequence). With V trimmed by 4 bases and J by 8 bases, 9 bases remained unmatched.

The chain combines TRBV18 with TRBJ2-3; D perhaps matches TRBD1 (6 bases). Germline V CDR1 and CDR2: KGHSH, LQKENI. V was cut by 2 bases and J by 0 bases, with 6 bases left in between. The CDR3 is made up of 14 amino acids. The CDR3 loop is CASSPRGSTDTQYF. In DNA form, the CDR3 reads TGTGCCAGCTCACCAAGGGGGAGCACAGATACGCAGTATTTT.

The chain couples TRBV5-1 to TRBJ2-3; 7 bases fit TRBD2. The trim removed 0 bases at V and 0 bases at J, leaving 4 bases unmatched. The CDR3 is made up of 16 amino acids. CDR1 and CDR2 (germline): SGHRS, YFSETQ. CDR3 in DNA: TGCGCCAGCAGCTTGGGTCCTAGCGGTAGCACAGATACGCAGTATTTT. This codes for CASSLGPSGSTDTQYF.

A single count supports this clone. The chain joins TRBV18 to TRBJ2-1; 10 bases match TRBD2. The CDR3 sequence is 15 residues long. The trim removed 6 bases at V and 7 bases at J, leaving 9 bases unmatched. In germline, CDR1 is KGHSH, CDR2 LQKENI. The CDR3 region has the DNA TGTGCCAGCTCCCAGTTAGCGGGAGGCTCTAATGAGCAGTTCTTC. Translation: CASSQLAGGSNEQFF.